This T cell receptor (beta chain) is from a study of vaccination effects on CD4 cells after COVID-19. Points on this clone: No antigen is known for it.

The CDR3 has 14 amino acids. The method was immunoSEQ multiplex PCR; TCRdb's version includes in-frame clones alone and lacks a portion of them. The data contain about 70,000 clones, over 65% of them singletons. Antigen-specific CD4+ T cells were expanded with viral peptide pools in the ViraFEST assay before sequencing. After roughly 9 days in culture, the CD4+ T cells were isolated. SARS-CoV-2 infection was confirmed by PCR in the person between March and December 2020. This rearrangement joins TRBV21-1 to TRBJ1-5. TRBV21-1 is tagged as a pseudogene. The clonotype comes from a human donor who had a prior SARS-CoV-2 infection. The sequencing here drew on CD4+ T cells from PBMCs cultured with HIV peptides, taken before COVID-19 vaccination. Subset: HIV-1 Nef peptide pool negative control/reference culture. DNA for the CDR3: TGTGCCAGCATTGTCGGGACGCCCGATCAGCCCCAGCATTTT. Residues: CASIVGTPDQPQHF.